Included here is one T cell receptor (beta chain) sequence, with context. Ophthalmopathy patients had Clinical Activity Score at least 3, NOSPECS grade at least 4, duration under 3 months. CDR1 is MNHNS and CDR2 is SASEGT in the germline V gene. CDR3 length equals 14 residues. The junction had 9 bases not matched to a gene; V was cut back by 6 bases and J by 7 bases. TCR beta CDR3 regions were amplified from RNA transcripts. First-round RT-PCR with HTBI primers amplified the TCR CDR3 region. Each CDR3 protein is one row after TCRdb ran MiXCR on the multiplex PCR reads. This table has roughly 500,000 distinct CDR3 sequences, around 22% appearing once. The source of the sample is a study of T cells in Graves' hyperthyroidism and ophthalmopathy.

The specimen sequenced was blood. V and J are TRBV6-1 and TRBJ1-5; 7 nucleotides align to TRBD1. The TCR was taken from a woman under 40 with Graves' ophthalmopathy. CDR3 loop: CASSPGTALQPQHF. CDR3 nucleotide sequence: TGTGCCAGCAGCCCCGGGACAGCTTTACAGCCCCAGCATTTT.